Below are 9 T cell receptor beta chains sequenced from a single sample in a study of neoadjuvant nivolumab and ipilimumab in lung cancer. Sequencing used immunoSEQ multiplex PCR; TCRdb keeps in-frame clones, though not all of them. Counted here are under 50,000 clones, approximately 90% occurring once; the ten biggest clones make up more than 3%. This specimen consisted of blood, obtained before neoadjuvant nivolumab, alone or with ipilimumab. These receptors all stem from an adult with non-small cell lung cancer. Some clones in this sample may be carry-over from other donors' samples.

The chain uses TRBV6-5 and TRBJ2-4; D call uncertain. The V and J ends lost 0 bases and 5 bases respectively, with 8 bases between them. Germline assignment: CDR1 MNHEY and CDR2 SVGAGI. CDR3 length: 14 amino acids. The CDR3 nucleotides read TGTGCCAGCAGTTACTCGGCTGGCCAAAACATTCAGTACTTC. This translates into CASSYSAGQNIQYF.

The chain has TRBV11-2 and TRBJ2-7, with D possibly called TRBD1 or TRBD2 (6 bases each). The length of the CDR3 is 12 residues. V lost 5 bases to trimming and J lost 11 bases, with 16 bases between them. The germline gives CDR1 SGHAT, CDR2 FQNNGV. CDR3 residues: CASSLRTRGEYF. In nucleotides, the CDR3 is TGTGCCAGCAGCCTGCGAACGAGGGGGGAGTACTTC.

The chain joins TRBV5-1 to TRBJ1-2, with a weak D call TRBD1 (5 bases). Trimming left V 0 bases short and J 6 bases short, with 6 bases between. The CDR3 is made up of 12 amino acids. Germline CDR1 SGHRS, CDR2 YFSETQ. CDR3 nucleotides: TGCGCCAGCAGCTTGGAGGGGAATGGCTACACCTTC. This translates into CASSLEGNGYTF.

The chain employs TRBV5-1 and TRBJ2-2; D unresolved. The CDR3 has 13 amino acids. Germline V CDR1 and CDR2: SGHRS, YFSETQ. The V end was cut by 3 bases, the J end by 5 bases, with 8 bases between. DNA for the CDR3: TGCGCCAGCAGCTGGGGTCGGACCGGGGAGCTGTTTTTT. It translates to CASSWGRTGELFF.

CDR3 region: CASSDGTANTGELFF. The CDR3 nucleotides read TGTGCCAGCAGCGATGGGACAGCTAACACCGGGGAGCTGTTTTTT. V and J are TRBV5-4 and TRBJ2-2; 7 bases fit TRBD1. With V trimmed by 4 bases and J by 2 bases, 5 bases remained unmatched. Germline lookup yields CDR1 SGHNT and CDR2 YYREEE (reference sequence). This CDR3 is 15 amino acids long.

The sample holds one count of this clone. The J gene is TRBJ2-5, the V gene TRBV7-9; D unclear. CDR3 size: 14 residues. In germline, CDR1 is SEHNR, CDR2 FQNEAQ (reference sequence). The V and J ends lost 6 bases and 1 base respectively, with 12 bases between them. The CDR3, as DNA: TGTGCCAGCAGTCCCCCTGGGCCCCAAGAGACCCAGTACTTC. The encoded protein is CASSPPGPQETQYF.

This chain connects TRBV7-6 to TRBJ2-7; D uncertain. Trimming removed 7 bases at V and 2 bases at J, with 6 bases between. Germline V gene data show CDR1 as SGHVS and CDR2 as FNYEAQ. The CDR3 has 11 residues. CDR3 sequence: CASILPYEQYF. The CDR3 DNA follows: TGTGCCAGCATACTCCCCTACGAGCAGTACTTC.

The chain recombines TRBV2 with TRBJ1-2; D is uncertain. Trimming cost V 9 bases and J 4 bases, with 6 bases left between them. The CDR3 totals 10 residues. Germline V lookup: CDR1 SNHLY, CDR2 FYNNEI. Here the CDR3 reads CARQSYGYTF. CDR3 sequence (DNA): TGTGCCAGACAGAGCTATGGCTACACCTTC.

This clone was counted once. The genes are TRBV29-1 and TRBJ1-1; 10 bases line up with TRBD1. Per germline, CDR1 SQVTM and CDR2 ANQGSEA. The CDR3 runs 14 residues. J lost 7 bases, V lost 5 bases, and 10 bases had no gene match. CDR3 coding DNA: TGCAGCGTTATTACCGGGACAGGGGAATTTGAAGCTTTCTTT. Translated, it gives CSVITGTGEFEAFF.